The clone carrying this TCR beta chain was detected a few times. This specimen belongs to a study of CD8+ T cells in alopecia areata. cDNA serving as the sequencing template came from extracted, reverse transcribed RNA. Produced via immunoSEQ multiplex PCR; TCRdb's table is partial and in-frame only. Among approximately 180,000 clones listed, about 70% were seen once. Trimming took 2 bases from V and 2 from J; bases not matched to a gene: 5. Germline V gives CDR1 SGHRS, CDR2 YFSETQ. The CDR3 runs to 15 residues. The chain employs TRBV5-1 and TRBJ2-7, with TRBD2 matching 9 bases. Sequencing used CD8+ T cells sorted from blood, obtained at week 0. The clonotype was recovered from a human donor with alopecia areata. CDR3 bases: TGCGCCAGCAGCTTAGGGGCTAGCGGGACCTACGAGCAGTACTTC. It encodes CASSLGASGTYEQYF.